This entry describes one TCR beta chain. These data are taken from a study of shared clonotypes between healthy human individuals. This table comes from immunoSEQ multiplex PCR, and its TCRdb copy is limited to in-frame clones, with some not included. The table lists 2 million to 3 million clones, approximately 94% of them singletons. The sequenced sample consisted of naive CD4+ T cells from PBMCs. Subset described: CD45RA+ positively selected. This sequence was found in a man between 18 and 35 years old in good health. Some clones in this sample may be carry-over from other donors' samples.

The CDR3 sequence is CASSGRTGTNTEAFF. Here the CDR3 DNA reads TGTGCCAGCTCAGGACGGACAGGAACGAACACTGAAGCTTTCTTT. The chain employs TRBV18 and TRBJ1-1; 7 bases line up with TRBD1. The CDR3 covers 15 residues. With V trimmed by 5 bases and J by 1 base, 7 bases remained unmatched. From germline, CDR1 is KGHSH and CDR2 LQKENI.